Listed below are T cell receptor beta chains from one sample, sequenced in a study of Graves' ophthalmopathy and Graves' hyperthyroidism. TCRdb independently ran MiXCR on the multiplex PCR reads; one entry per CDR3 protein. The sample contains 200,000 to 250,000 distinct CDR3 sequences, under 25% of which appear only once. Sequences were obtained from peripheral blood. These receptor sequences come from a woman between 50 and 59 years old with Graves' ophthalmopathy. The CDR3 runs from the conserved cysteine through the conserved F or W. Each record gives: J gene, clone size, V gene, D gene, CDR3 DNA, CDR3 protein. D genes are given only for firm matches. Some rows mark clone size as missing; the rest say once, few, many or name a class of expanded clone.

j_gene: TRBJ2-4
abundance: .
v_gene: TRBV6-2/TRBV6-3
d_gene: .
CDR3nt: TGTGCCTGCACTAAGTTGGGCCAAAACGTTCAGTACTTC
CDR3aa: CACTKLGQNVQYF

j_gene: TRBJ2-2
abundance: many
v_gene: TRBV11-1
d_gene: .
CDR3nt: TGTGCCAGCAGACCTAGACCCCACCGGAACACCGGGGAGCTGTTTTTT
CDR3aa: CASRPRPHRNTGELFF

j_gene: TRBJ2-7
abundance: .
v_gene: TRBV7-3
d_gene: .
CDR3nt: TGTGCCAGCAGCTTAAATATCGGCGACGAGCAGTACTTC
CDR3aa: CASSLNIGDEQYF

j_gene: TRBJ1-1
abundance: many
v_gene: TRBV12-3/TRBV12-4
d_gene: .
CDR3nt: TGTGCCAGCATCCTGGGGGGGGGCGCGGGCACTGAAGCTTTCTTT
CDR3aa: CASILGGGAGTEAFF

j_gene: TRBJ1-2
abundance: many
v_gene: TRBV16
d_gene: .
CDR3nt: TGTGCCAGCAGCCCTACGAGGACGGGTATCTATGGCTACACCTTC
CDR3aa: CASSPTRTGIYGYTF

j_gene: TRBJ2-7
abundance: many
v_gene: TRBV29-1
d_gene: TRBD2
CDR3nt: TGCAGCGTTGGGGGGGACCTTGGTTCTAGCGGGAGTGGGTACGAGCAGTACTTC
CDR3aa: CSVGGDLGSSGSGYEQYF

j_gene: TRBJ1-5
abundance: many
v_gene: TRBV12-3/TRBV12-4
d_gene: TRBD1
CDR3nt: TGTGCCAGCAGTGGGACAGGGCGCCCCGTTCAGCCCCAGCATTTT
CDR3aa: CASSGTGRPVQPQHF

j_gene: TRBJ2-2
abundance: many
v_gene: TRBV2
d_gene: .
CDR3nt: TGTGCCAGCAGGGGGAATCGCGGGGAGCTGTTTTTT
CDR3aa: CASRGNRGELFF

j_gene: TRBJ1-5
abundance: once
v_gene: TRBV6-1
d_gene: TRBD1
CDR3nt: TGTGCCAGCATCCTGGGACAGGGGGTGATAAATCAGCCCCAGCATTTT
CDR3aa: CASILGQGVINQPQHF

j_gene: TRBJ2-5
abundance: many
v_gene: TRBV20-1
d_gene: .
CDR3nt: TGCAGTGCCGCGGCACCAGTGGGGGAGACCCAGTACTTC
CDR3aa: CSAAAPVGETQYF

j_gene: TRBJ2-7
abundance: .
v_gene: TRBV29-1
d_gene: .
CDR3nt: TGCAGCGCATCTACCGGGACGAGCTCCTACGAGCAGTACTTC
CDR3aa: CSASTGTSSYEQYF

j_gene: TRBJ2-6
abundance: many
v_gene: TRBV11-2
d_gene: TRBD2
CDR3nt: TGTGCCAGCAGCTTAACTCTAGCGGGTGTCTCTGGGGCCAACGTCCTGACTTTC
CDR3aa: CASSLTLAGVSGANVLTF

j_gene: TRBJ2-5
abundance: many
v_gene: TRBV29-1
d_gene: .
CDR3nt: TGCAGCGTTGATTCCTCCGGCATGGGGGGGACCCAGTACTTC
CDR3aa: CSVDSSGMGGTQYF

j_gene: TRBJ1-2
abundance: .
v_gene: TRBV28
d_gene: .
CDR3nt: TGTGCCAGCAGTGTGACGCACAGGGTCAGCTATGGCTACACCTTC
CDR3aa: CASSVTHRVSYGYTF

j_gene: TRBJ2-2
abundance: .
v_gene: TRBV10-3
d_gene: TRBD1
CDR3nt: TGTGCCATCAGTGAGTCGGGGACAGGGATCACCGGGGAGCTGTTTTTT
CDR3aa: CAISESGTGITGELFF

j_gene: TRBJ1-1
abundance: many
v_gene: TRBV11-1
d_gene: .
CDR3nt: TGTGCCAGCAGCTTAACACTCCAGGGGACGGCTTTCTTT
CDR3aa: CASSLTLQGTAFF

j_gene: TRBJ1-1
abundance: many
v_gene: TRBV6-5
d_gene: .
CDR3nt: TGTGCCAGCAGTTACTCCGGGACCCACACTGAAGCTTTCTTT
CDR3aa: CASSYSGTHTEAFF

j_gene: TRBJ2-1
abundance: .
v_gene: TRBV7-9
d_gene: .
CDR3nt: TGTGCCAGCAGCTTAGGATTTGACCCCTACAATGAGCAGTTCTTC
CDR3aa: CASSLGFDPYNEQFF

j_gene: TRBJ2-7
abundance: .
v_gene: TRBV7-9
d_gene: TRBD1
CDR3nt: TGTGCCAGCAGCGCCTCCGGGACAGGGGCCTACGAGCAGTACTTC
CDR3aa: CASSASGTGAYEQYF

j_gene: TRBJ2-5
abundance: .
v_gene: TRBV6-2/TRBV6-3
d_gene: TRBD2
CDR3nt: TGTGCCAGCAGTTATAAGTTAAGGACTAGCGGGGGGGCCGGGGAGACCCAGTACTTC
CDR3aa: CASSYKLRTSGGAGETQYF

j_gene: TRBJ2-5
abundance: many
v_gene: TRBV7-9
d_gene: .
CDR3nt: TGTGCCAGCAGTTCCCCAGGGGACCAGTCCCAGTACTTC
CDR3aa: CASSSPGDQSQYF

j_gene: TRBJ2-5
abundance: .
v_gene: TRBV24-1
d_gene: .
CDR3nt: TGTGCCACCAGTTTGAGGACGCGCCAAGAGACCCAGTACTTC
CDR3aa: CATSLRTRQETQYF

j_gene: TRBJ2-7
abundance: few
v_gene: TRBV30
d_gene: .
CDR3nt: TGTGCCTGGAGCGCCACCCCATCTCGCGAGCAGTACTTC
CDR3aa: CAWSATPSREQYF

j_gene: TRBJ2-5
abundance: many
v_gene: TRBV2
d_gene: .
CDR3nt: TGTGCCAGCAGTGAATTGGAGACCCAGTACTTC
CDR3aa: CASSELETQYF

j_gene: TRBJ1-5
abundance: .
v_gene: TRBV19
d_gene: .
CDR3nt: TGTGCCACCTCCCCCGGGGCCGCCAATCAGCCCCAGCATTTT
CDR3aa: CATSPGAANQPQHF

j_gene: TRBJ2-5
abundance: .
v_gene: TRBV28
d_gene: .
CDR3nt: TGTGCCAGCAGTTTATTCCAGGGTACAGAGACCCAGTACTTC
CDR3aa: CASSLFQGTETQYF

j_gene: TRBJ1-5
abundance: many
v_gene: TRBV27
d_gene: .
CDR3nt: TGTGCCAGCAGTTTCGGCTGGAATCAGCCCCAGCATTTT
CDR3aa: CASSFGWNQPQHF

j_gene: TRBJ1-2
abundance: many
v_gene: TRBV5-6
d_gene: .
CDR3nt: TGTGCCAGCAGCTCGGGGACAACGGGCTACACCTTC
CDR3aa: CASSSGTTGYTF

j_gene: TRBJ2-5
abundance: many
v_gene: TRBV7-2
d_gene: TRBD2
CDR3nt: TGTGCCAGCAGCCTCCGACTAGCGGGATCGGGAGAGACCCAGTACTTC
CDR3aa: CASSLRLAGSGETQYF

j_gene: TRBJ2-7
abundance: many
v_gene: TRBV6-5
d_gene: .
CDR3nt: TGTGCCAGCAGTTCCCCCGAGTACGAGCAGTACTTC
CDR3aa: CASSSPEYEQYF

j_gene: TRBJ1-2
abundance: many
v_gene: TRBV19
d_gene: .
CDR3nt: TGTGCCAGTAGTCTGGGGGTCGACTATGGCTACACCTTC
CDR3aa: CASSLGVDYGYTF

j_gene: TRBJ2-7
abundance: once
v_gene: TRBV12-3/TRBV12-4
d_gene: TRBD1
CDR3nt: TGTGCCAGCAGAGCCGACAGGGGCGGCTACGAGCAGTACTTC
CDR3aa: CASRADRGGYEQYF

j_gene: TRBJ2-5
abundance: .
v_gene: TRBV27
d_gene: .
CDR3nt: TGTGCCAGCAGGTCGGACTTTCTGGAGACCCAGTACTTC
CDR3aa: CASRSDFLETQYF

j_gene: TRBJ2-7
abundance: many
v_gene: TRBV20-1
d_gene: TRBD2
CDR3nt: TGCAGTGCAAGGAACCGACTAGCGGGCGACTACGAGCAGTACTTC
CDR3aa: CSARNRLAGDYEQYF

j_gene: TRBJ2-6
abundance: few
v_gene: TRBV4-1
d_gene: .
CDR3nt: TGCGCCAGCAGCCAAGCCGCAGGGTCCCTTTCTTCTGGGGCCAACGTCCTGACTTTC
CDR3aa: CASSQAAGSLSSGANVLTF

j_gene: TRBJ2-2
abundance: .
v_gene: TRBV15
d_gene: TRBD2
CDR3nt: TGTGCCACCAGCAGCGGACTAGCGGCGAACACCGGGGAGCTGTTTTTT
CDR3aa: CATSSGLAANTGELFF

j_gene: TRBJ2-5
abundance: many
v_gene: TRBV29-1
d_gene: .
CDR3nt: TGCAGCGTTGTAGGGTTGGGGCAGGAGACCCAGTACTTC
CDR3aa: CSVVGLGQETQYF

j_gene: TRBJ2-3
abundance: .
v_gene: TRBV2
d_gene: .
CDR3nt: TGTGCCAGCAGTGGGGGGAGTGACTACGAGGCGGACACAGATACGCAGTATTTT
CDR3aa: CASSGGSDYEADTDTQYF

j_gene: TRBJ2-7
abundance: many
v_gene: TRBV10-1
d_gene: TRBD1
CDR3nt: TGCGCCAGCAGTGACACGACAGGGGGCCGCGAGCAGTACTTC
CDR3aa: CASSDTTGGREQYF